Following are 27 T cell receptor beta chains from one sample sequenced in a study of OX40 agonist ivuxolimab in advanced cancers. The repertoire was sequenced with immunoSEQ multiplex PCR; TCRdb's copy has only in-frame clones and lacks some. The sample yields approximately 61,000 clones, about 91% seen once. Here the sequenced sample was CD4+ or CD8+ T cells sorted from blood, taken in a trial of the OX40 agonist ivuxolimab. All receptors derive from an adult with an advanced solid tumor such as melanoma, head and neck, liver or kidney cancer.

The chain uses TRBV7-9 and TRBJ1-5; D is uncertain. The V gene's germline CDR1 is SEHNR and CDR2 FQNEAQ (reference sequence). Trimming removed 0 bases from V and 4 bases from J, with 13 bases in between. The CDR3 is 16 residues long. This CDR3 reads CASSLAGSPQNQPQHF. Here the CDR3 DNA reads TGTGCCAGCAGCTTAGCTGGATCCCCTCAAAATCAGCCCCAGCATTTT.

At least ten counts were recorded for this clone. At one end, the junction sequence differs from germline, possibly due to a read error. Other DNA sequences from this sample encode an identical CDR3 as well. The chain uses TRBV7-9 and TRBJ1-1; D is unclear. CDR3 length: 14 residues. Germline CDR1 SEHNR, CDR2 FQNEAQ (reference sequence). The CDR3 protein is CASSQESGNTEAFF. The DNA of the CDR3 is TGCGCCAGCAGCCAAGAATCGGGGAACACTGAAGCTTTCTTT. The full variable domain, with the rest looked up from reference TRBV7-9 and TRBJ1-1, is DTGVSQNPRHKITKRGQNVTFRCDPISEHNRLYWYRQTLGQGPEFLTYFQNEAQLEKSRLLSDRFSAERPKGSFSTLEIQRTEQGDSAMYLCASSQESGNTEAFFGQGTRLTVV.

Only a few counts were recorded for this clone. This sequence joins TRBV5-5 and TRBJ2-7; D may be TRBD1 (7 bases). Germline CDR1 SGHKS, CDR2 YYEKEE (reference sequence). The CDR3 loop spans 14 amino acids. The ends were cut back, 0 bases at V and 4 bases at J, with 11 bases in the middle. DNA for the CDR3: TGTGCCAGCAGCTTGGCAGGGGGGACGTACGAGCAGTACTTC. This sequence encodes CASSLAGGTYEQYF.

The rearrangement joins TRBV4-2 to TRBJ1-2, with 7 bases matching TRBD1. The V gene end was trimmed by 4 bases and the J gene end by 4 bases; junction bases not matched to a gene: 6. The CDR3 covers 14 residues. The germline gives CDR1 LGHNA, CDR2 YNFKEQ. CDR3 nucleotides: TGTGCCAGCAGCCCAGACAGGGCCCTCTATGGCTACACCTTC. It codes for CASSPDRALYGYTF.

V and J are TRBV28 and TRBJ2-1; D is perhaps TRBD2 (6 bases). The CDR3 contains 16 residues. The V end was cut by 4 bases, the J end by 0 bases, with 13 bases between. CDR1 is MDHEN and CDR2 is SYDVKM in the germline V gene. CDR3 nucleotide sequence: TGTGCCAGCAGTTCGAGCGGGTCCAGCTCCTACAATGAGCAGTTCTTC. Translation gives CASSSSGSSSYNEQFF.

This clone was seen once. This rearrangement joins TRBV9 to TRBJ2-7, with 9 bases matching TRBD2. The CDR3 has 13 residues. V shed 5 bases, J shed 6 bases, and the junction held 6 bases outside the gene matches. From germline, CDR1 is SGDLS and CDR2 YYNGEE. The CDR3 loop is CASSLSTSGEQYF. CDR3 nucleotides: TGTGCCAGCAGTTTATCGACTAGCGGCGAGCAGTACTTC.

The rearrangement uses TRBV7-9 and TRBJ2-7; D perhaps matches TRBD1 (5 bases). V was shortened by 5 bases and J by 7 bases, with 15 bases between the two germline ends. The CDR3 runs 13 residues. Per the germline V gene, CDR1 is SEHNR and CDR2 is FQNEAQ (reference sequence). The CDR3 loop is CASSRRQSGEQYF. DNA of the CDR3: TGTGCCAGCAGCCGAAGACAGTCAGGGGAGCAGTACTTC. Combining the CDR3 with reference TRBV7-9 and TRBJ2-7 gives the whole variable domain DTGVSQNPRHKITKRGQNVTFRCDPISEHNRLYWYRQTLGQGPEFLTYFQNEAQLEKSRLLSDRFSAERPKGSFSTLEIQRTEQGDSAMYLCASSRRQSGEQYFGPGTRLTVT.

This chain joins TRBV13 and TRBJ2-1, with D possibly being TRBD1 (6 bases). Trimming removed 0 bases from V and 6 bases from J, with 12 bases in between. The CDR3 is made up of 15 amino acids. Germline values: CDR1 PRHDT, CDR2 FYEKMQ (reference sequence). The CDR3 DNA sequence: TGTGCCAGCAGCTTAGGACAGGGTGCTCCCAATGAGCAGTTCTTC. Its translation: CASSLGQGAPNEQFF.

The chain uses TRBV5-5 and TRBJ1-2; perhaps TRBD1 as D (5 bases). The germline V and J ends were trimmed by 4 bases and 1 base, with 17 bases remaining between them. CDR3 length: 16 residues. Per germline, CDR1 SGHKS and CDR2 YYEKEE (reference sequence). The DNA for the CDR3 is TGTGCCAGCAGCACAAGTACCGGGACGGTTAACTATGGCTACACCTTC. Its translation is CASSTSTGTVNYGYTF.

V is TRBV7-8 and J is TRBJ2-1; TRBD2 aligns across 8 bases. The CDR3 is 15 residues long. The junction had 4 bases not matched to a gene; V was cut back by 3 bases and J by 3 bases. Germline V gene sequence: CDR1 SGHVS, CDR2 FQNEAQ. The CDR3 sequence is CASSFAGGGYNEQFF. The CDR3 DNA is TGTGCCAGCAGCTTTGCGGGAGGTGGCTACAATGAGCAGTTCTTC.

V is TRBV4-1 and J is TRBJ2-7; 10 positions match TRBD1. The germline gives CDR1 MGHRA, CDR2 YSYEKL. V was clipped by 4 bases and J by 2 bases; unmatched bases: 2. This CDR3 spans 14 amino acids. CDR3 sequence reads: CASSPGQGAYEQYF. The CDR3 DNA sequence: TGCGCCAGCAGCCCCGGACAGGGGGCCTACGAGCAGTACTTC.

V is TRBV27 and J is TRBJ2-3; D ambiguous. Germline CDR1 and CDR2: MNHEY and SMNVEV (reference sequence). Trimming left V 0 bases short and J 6 bases short, with 4 bases between. CDR3 size: 12 residues. The CDR3 DNA follows: TGTGCCAGCAGTTTATCCCCCGATACGCAGTATTTT. Amino acid sequence: CASSLSPDTQYF.

The V call is TRBV4-2, the J call TRBJ1-4; D call uncertain. The CDR3 is 16 residues long. V gave up 1 base and J gave up 8 bases, with 17 bases separating them. Looked up from germline, CDR1 is LGHNA and CDR2 is YNFKEQ. Here the CDR3 reads CASSQVSPDRLEKLFF. In DNA form, the CDR3 reads TGTGCCAGCAGCCAAGTATCTCCGGACCGGCTAGAAAAACTGTTTTTT.

The chain carries TRBV19 and TRBJ1-2, with 8 bases fitting TRBD1. With 3 bases clipped from V and 7 bases from J, the junction kept 7 bases outside the gene matches. This CDR3 has 14 amino acids. Germline assignment: CDR1 LNHDA and CDR2 SQIVND (reference sequence). The CDR3 region has the DNA TGTGCCAGTAGTATGGGACAGGAAAGCACTGGCTACACCTTC. This codes for CASSMGQESTGYTF.

This clone turned up a few times. The rearrangement links TRBV6-5 to TRBJ2-5; 10 nucleotides line up with TRBD2. From germline, CDR1 is MNHEY and CDR2 SVGAGI. Trimming took 2 bases from V and 1 from J; bases not matched to a gene: 4. This CDR3 has 16 residues. The CDR3 DNA follows: TGTGCCAGCAGTTACCCTCAGCGGGAGGGCCAAGAGACCCAGTACTTC. Its protein is CASSYPQREGQETQYF.

The V gene is TRBV10-2, the J gene TRBJ2-5; 8 bases agree with TRBD2. The germline V gene encodes CDR1 WSHSY and CDR2 SAAADI. With 3 bases clipped from V and 5 bases from J, the junction kept 5 bases outside the gene matches. This CDR3 comprises 14 residues. The CDR3 sequence is CASSEYGRGETQYF. The CDR3 nucleotides read TGCGCCAGCAGTGAATACGGGAGGGGGGAGACCCAGTACTTC.

J is TRBJ1-2 and V is TRBV10-3; 9 nucleotides match TRBD1. After removal of 2 bases from V and 5 bases from J, the junction contained 3 bases not matched to a gene. The germline CDR1 and CDR2 sequences are ENHRY and SYGVKD. The length of the CDR3 is 14 residues. The CDR3: CAISEAGQGYGYTF. The CDR3 region has the DNA TGTGCCATCAGTGAGGCTGGACAGGGGTATGGCTACACCTTC.

About this clone itself: The sample has other DNA sequences that encode this CDR3 too. The chain employs TRBV5-1 and TRBJ2-2; D is perhaps TRBD1 or TRBD2 (5 bases each). V was clipped by 0 bases and J by 4 bases, with 7 bases between them. Germline V gives CDR1 SGHRS, CDR2 YFSETQ. The CDR3 runs to 14 residues. This CDR3 is CASSLAGTTGELFF. The CDR3 nucleotides read TGCGCCAGCAGCTTGGCGGGGACCACCGGGGAGCTGTTTTTT.

The chain joins TRBV7-9 to TRBJ2-1; 9 bases match TRBD2. V lost 5 bases to trimming and J lost 7 bases; unmatched junction nucleotides: 12. CDR1 and CDR2 (germline): SEHNR, FQNEAQ (reference sequence). The CDR3 contains 16 residues. CDR3 sequence: CASSPSSGSGRNEQFF. The CDR3 nucleotides read TGTGCCAGCAGCCCCAGTAGCGGGAGTGGTAGGAATGAGCAGTTCTTC.

A single count supports this clone. CDR3 coding DNA: TGTGCCAGCAGTGGAATGGTCGAGCAGTACTTC. Translation gives CASSGMVEQYF. This chain connects TRBV6-1 to TRBJ2-7; D uncertain. Germline-derived CDR1 and CDR2 are MNHNS and SASEGT. This CDR3 spans 11 amino acids. V dropped 4 bases and J dropped 6 bases, with 7 bases sitting between them.

This rearrangement joins TRBV7-6 to TRBJ2-7; D is unclear. The V end was cut by 1 base, the J end by 0 bases, with 4 bases between. This CDR3 region has 13 residues. The germline V gene encodes CDR1 SGHVS and CDR2 FNYEAQ. The CDR3 sequence is CASSLGDSYEQYF. The CDR3 region has the DNA TGTGCCAGCAGCTTAGGAGACTCCTACGAGCAGTACTTC.

The rearrangement uses TRBV4-3 and TRBJ2-1; D tentatively fits TRBD1 or TRBD2 (5 bases each). Per germline, CDR1 LGHNA and CDR2 YSLEER. The CDR3 has 18 residues. Trimming removed 1 base at V and 10 bases at J, with 26 bases between. The DNA of the CDR3 is TGCGCCAGCAGCCAAGTGGCTGTCGGGACCCTCCCCGGTATCGAGCAGTTCTTC. Residues: CASSQVAVGTLPGIEQFF.

The chain employs TRBV5-6 and TRBJ2-7; the D gene could be TRBD1 or TRBD2 (6 bases each). CDR1 is SGHDT and CDR2 is YYEEEE in the germline V gene. The CDR3 extends over 14 amino acids. Trimming took off 2 bases at V and 7 bases at J, with 16 bases between the two ends. The CDR3 loop reads CASSFGGGTVEQYF. The CDR3 DNA reads TGTGCCAGCAGCTTCGGGGGCGGGACCGTGGAGCAGTACTTC. Looking up the rest from reference TRBV5-6 and TRBJ2-7 gives the full variable domain: DAGVTQSPTHLIKTRGQQVTLRCSPKSGHDTVSWYQQALGQGPQFIFQYYEEEERQRGNFPDRFSGHQFPNYSSELNVNALLLGDSALYLCASSFGGGTVEQYFGPGTRLTVT.

The V and J genes are TRBV13 and TRBJ2-3; 8 positions agree with TRBD1. Per the germline V gene, CDR1 is PRHDT and CDR2 is FYEKMQ (reference sequence). This CDR3 is built from 14 residues. After removal of 5 bases from V and 7 bases from J, the junction contained 8 bases not matched to a gene. The CDR3 here is CASSPRTGTHTQYF. Here the CDR3 DNA reads TGTGCCAGCAGCCCGCGGACAGGGACGCATACGCAGTATTTT. Together with reference TRBV13 and TRBJ2-3, the CDR3 gives the full variable domain: AAGVIQSPRHLIKEKRETATLKCYPIPRHDTVYWYQQGPGQDPQFLISFYEKMQSDKGSIPDRFSAQQFSDYHSELNMSSLELGDSALYFCASSPRTGTHTQYFGPGTRLTVL.

This clone was seen more than once but under ten times. The chain uses TRBV5-4 and TRBJ2-7; the D gene is possibly TRBD1 (5 bases). CDR1 and CDR2 from the germline V gene are SGHNT and YYREEE (reference sequence). The CDR3 runs to 14 residues. Trimming left V 2 bases short and J 0 bases short, with 9 bases between. CDR3 DNA sequence: TGTGCCAGCAGCTTCTCGACAGTCTCCTACGAGCAGTACTTC. As protein: CASSFSTVSYEQYF.

The gene calls are TRBV11-3 and TRBJ2-2; D is perhaps TRBD1 (6 bases). The V end was cut by 6 bases, the J end by 6 bases, with 14 bases between. The germline V gene has CDR1 SGHNT and CDR2 YENEEA. This CDR3 region has 14 residues. In nucleotides, the CDR3 is TGTGCCAGCAGAGAGGCAGGGGACCCCGGGGAGCTGTTTTTT. Residues: CASREAGDPGELFF.

Here the CDR3 DNA reads TGTGCCAGTAGTATAGATCGGGAAAAGGGGGCGAATCAGCCCCAGCATTTT. Protein product: CASSIDREKGANQPQHF. The chain combines TRBV19 with TRBJ1-5; TRBD1 agrees at 7 bases. Germline V gives CDR1 LNHDA, CDR2 SQIVND (reference sequence). The CDR3 loop spans 17 amino acids. After removal of 0 bases from V and 4 bases from J, the junction contained 9 bases not matched to a gene.